The 2 T cell receptor beta chains in this list originate from one sample, sequenced in a study of blood T cell repertoires in COVID-19. Sequencing was performed with immunoSEQ multiplex PCR; in TCRdb, only in-frame clones are kept and a portion is missing. Of approximately 500,000 clones listed, 88% are singletons. The sequencing sample was made of PBMCs or T cells enriched from blood (not recorded which). The receptors here all came from a woman in her forties who had recovered from COVID-19.

This rearrangement joins TRBV6-5 to TRBJ1-1; possible D gene TRBD1, 6 bases. Germline V gene sequence: CDR1 MNHEY, CDR2 SVGAGI. The CDR3 loop spans 15 amino acids. The V gene lost 4 bases and the J gene lost 0 bases, with 12 bases spanning the gap. Here the CDR3 reads CASSSGQLLNTEAFF. The CDR3 coding sequence is TGTGCCAGCAGTTCAGGACAGCTCTTGAACACTGAAGCTTTCTTT.

This chain joins TRBV3-1 (or the pseudogene TRBV3-2) and TRBJ1-1, with D perhaps matching TRBD1 (5 bases). Germline CDR1 reads LGHDT; CDR2 reads YNNKEL (reference sequence). The germline V and J ends were trimmed by 2 bases and 4 bases, with 11 bases remaining between them. The CDR3 loop spans 14 amino acids. This CDR3 reads CASSQSGRGTEAFF. The CDR3 nucleotides are TGTGCCAGCAGCCAATCAGGGCGCGGCACTGAAGCTTTCTTT.